This entry lists 5 T cell receptor beta chains sequenced from one sample in a study of blood T cell repertoires in COVID-19. The protocol was immunoSEQ multiplex PCR, while the TCRdb copy is restricted to in-frame clones and leaves out a portion. In the table there are 200,000 to 300,000 clones, around nine tenths of which are singletons. Sequencing was done on a sample of peripheral blood. The source is an older woman with COVID-19, enrolled during active disease.

This chain connects TRBV9 to TRBJ2-1; 9 nucleotides agree with TRBD2. The germline V gene encodes CDR1 SGDLS and CDR2 YYNGEE. J gave up 6 bases and V 4 bases, and 8 bases lay outside the gene matches. The CDR3 contains 15 residues. The CDR3 here is CASSSGLAGINEQFF. CDR3 DNA sequence: TGTGCCAGCAGCTCGGGACTAGCAGGTATCAATGAGCAGTTCTTC.

CDR3 amino acids: CASSVATKGVDTEAFF. DNA of the CDR3: TGTGCCAGCAGCGTAGCTACCAAGGGGGTAGACACTGAAGCTTTCTTT. The chain recombines TRBV9 with TRBJ1-1, with D perhaps TRBD1 (6 bases). The ends were cut back, 0 bases at V and 3 bases at J, with 15 bases in the middle. The CDR3 has 16 residues. Germline V gene data show CDR1 as SGDLS and CDR2 as YYNGEE.

The chain is built from TRBV4-1 and TRBJ1-1; perhaps TRBD1 as D (5 bases). This CDR3 is 14 amino acids long. Germline V gene sequence: CDR1 MGHRA, CDR2 YSYEKL. Trimming removed 3 bases at V and 0 bases at J, with 8 bases between. The CDR3 nucleotides are TGCGCCAGCAGCCACGGACAAATGAACACTGAAGCTTTCTTT. It translates to CASSHGQMNTEAFF.

The J gene is TRBJ2-7, the V gene TRBV7-9, with a tentative D call TRBD2 (6 bases). Trimming removed 5 bases at V and 7 bases at J, with 18 bases between. This CDR3 spans 14 amino acids. Germline CDR1 is SEHNR and CDR2 is FQNEAQ (reference sequence). CDR3: CASSHGGETGEQYF. In DNA form, the CDR3 reads TGTGCCAGCAGCCATGGCGGGGAAACGGGTGAGCAGTACTTC.

Only one count was recorded for this clone. V usage is TRBV28 and J usage is TRBJ2-1; 11 nucleotides agree with TRBD2. V was pared by 11 bases and J by 1 base, with 4 bases of the junction left unmatched. The CDR3 consists of 14 residues. Per germline, CDR1 MDHEN and CDR2 SYDVKM. The CDR3 protein is CAGGTSGSYNEQFF. The CDR3 nucleotides read TGTGCCGGAGGGACTAGCGGATCCTACAATGAGCAGTTCTTC.